This T cell receptor (beta chain) was documented in a study of tumor-infiltrating lymphocytes in primary liver carcinoma. Co-extracted RNA and DNA came from roughly 20-30 mg of unsorted bulk tissue. Trimming removed 10 bases at V and 10 bases at J, with 20 bases between. The CDR3 consists of 13 residues. The germline V gene encodes CDR1 MDHEN and CDR2 SYDVKM. This clonotype has a count of ten or more. Production of TCR beta cDNA used 500 ng total RNA together with a constant-region primer. Libraries of TCR beta came from three nested multiplex PCR rounds with slightly modified ARM-PCR. TRBV1-TRBV30 forward primers paired with a C-beta reverse primer drove the first two PCR rounds, around 9 cycles each. TCRdb used MiXCR to reprocess the multiplex PCR reads, holding one entry per CDR3 protein. The table records fewer than 40,000 distinct CDR3 sequences, roughly 77% of them present only once.

Material: liver tumor tissue from sampling region 3. Subset: tumor region T3, left-lateral pole. The V gene is TRBV28, the J gene TRBJ1-5, with D possibly matching TRBD1 (5 bases). The sequence was obtained from a woman aged 25 to 39 with primary liver carcinoma and hepatitis B virus infection. The CDR3 reads CATRWGSDGPQHF. In DNA, the CDR3 is TGTGCCACCAGGTGGGGCTCGGATGGTCCCCAGCATTTT.